Listed below are T cell receptor beta chains from one sample, sequenced in a study of CD8 T cells in Susac syndrome. TCRdb recomputed calls from the immunoSEQ multiplex PCR reads with MiXCR, one row per CDR3 protein. The sample has 300,000 or so distinct CDR3 sequences; about 92% are singletons. Sequencing was done on a sample of CD4+ T cells from PBMCs. The receptor set was obtained from a human donor with multiple sclerosis. Both conserved end residues are part of each CDR3. A D gene is named only where the DNA matches it firmly. Not every row has a clone size; where given, it reads once, few, many or a size class.

abundance | j_gene | v_gene | d_gene | CDR3nt | CDR3aa
NA | TRBJ2-3 | TRBV20-1 | NA | TGCAGTGCTAGCCTATTCGGGACTTTTACTAGCACAGATACGCAGTATTTT | CSASLFGTFTSTDTQYF
NA | TRBJ2-1 | TRBV21-1 | NA | TGTGCCAGCGGTAGGGGGCCCTACAATGAGCAGCTCTTC | CASGRGPYNEQLF
NA | TRBJ2-7 | TRBV12-3/TRBV12-4 | NA | TGTGCCAGCACCCTAACAGGGTACGAGCAGTACTTC | CASTLTGYEQYF
NA | TRBJ2-1 | TRBV20-1 | NA | TGCAGTGCTAATGTCCCCTACAATGAGCAGTTCTTC | CSANVPYNEQFF
NA | TRBJ2-1 | TRBV3-1 | NA | TGTGCCAGCAGCCAAGAAACGCGCGGTTGGTATGAGCAGTTCTTC | CASSQETRGWYEQFF
NA | TRBJ2-2 | TRBV12-3/TRBV12-4 | TRBD1 | TGTGCCAGCAGCTTTCCAGGGGGCCGAGAGCTGTTTTTT | CASSFPGGRELFF
NA | TRBJ1-2 | TRBV19 | NA | TGTGCCAGTAGTATTTCCGGGGCCCTCTATGGCTACACCTTC | CASSISGALYGYTF
NA | TRBJ1-5 | TRBV19 | NA | TGTGCCAGTAGTATGATGGCCGCCGGCAATCAGCCCCAGCATTTT | CASSMMAAGNQPQHF
NA | TRBJ1-4 | TRBV5-1 | NA | TGCGCCAGCAGCTCCAACAGCGGTAATGAAAAACTGTTTTTT | CASSSNSGNEKLFF
NA | TRBJ1-4 | TRBV20-1 | NA | TGCAGTGCTAGACTGGTGGCGGAGGAAAAACTGTTTTTT | CSARLVAEEKLFF
NA | TRBJ1-2 | TRBV5-1 | TRBD1 | TGCGCCAGCAGGCGAGACACAGGGGGAAACTATGGCTACACCTTC | CASRRDTGGNYGYTF
NA | TRBJ2-5 | TRBV30 | NA | TGTGCCTGGACGGAGGGTGGGGCACCCGGGGAGACCCAGTACTTC | CAWTEGGAPGETQYF
NA | TRBJ2-7 | TRBV20-1 | NA | TGCAGTGCTTCCGGGGGCCTCTTCTACGAGCAGTACTTC | CSASGGLFYEQYF
few | TRBJ2-7 | TRBV5-1 | NA | TGCGCCAGCAGCTTGGCGGGGCCGCCCTACGAGCAGTACTTC | CASSLAGPPYEQYF
NA | TRBJ2-7 | TRBV25-1 | NA | TGTGCCAGCAGTGAGTCTGCGGCCCCAGGGGACGAGCAGTACTTC | CASSESAAPGDEQYF
NA | TRBJ2-2 | TRBV5-1 | NA | TGCGCCAGCAGCTTGGACGGAGCGAACACCGGGGAGCTGTTTTTT | CASSLDGANTGELFF
NA | TRBJ2-7 | TRBV27 | NA | TGTGCCAGCAGTTTCCGGGCCAGGGCCTACGAGCAGTACTTC | CASSFRARAYEQYF
NA | TRBJ2-1 | TRBV20-1 | TRBD2 | TGCAGCTATACTGCGGGAGGGGGTTACAATGAGCAGTTCTTC | CSYTAGGGYNEQFF
NA | TRBJ2-2 | TRBV6-5 | NA | TGTGCCAGCAGATTCAGAAGTAGGAACACCGGGGAGCTGTTTTTT | CASRFRSRNTGELFF
few | TRBJ2-7 | TRBV30 | NA | TGTGCCTGGAGTGTACTTACGAATGGGGAGCAGTACTTC | CAWSVLTNGEQYF
NA | TRBJ2-1 | TRBV6-1 | TRBD2 | TGTGCCAGCAGTGCAGTTCAGGGACTAGGTTTACAGTTCTTC | CASSAVQGLGLQFF
NA | TRBJ2-3 | TRBV6-1 | NA | TGTGCCAGCAGCCGACAGGTAAAGGCAGATACGCAGTATTTT | CASSRQVKADTQYF
NA | TRBJ1-1 | TRBV20-1 | NA | TGCAGTGCTAGAGTCTACAACGGTCCGGGCCGGACTGAAGCTTTCTTT | CSARVYNGPGRTEAFF
NA | TRBJ2-5 | TRBV15 | TRBD2 | TGTGCCACCAGCAGAGCTCTAGCGGCGGCGGCACAAGAGACCCAGTACTTC | CATSRALAAAAQETQYF
NA | TRBJ1-1 | TRBV4-1 | NA | TGCGCCAGCAGCCAAGATAAAGACAGGAACACTGAAGCTTTCTTT | CASSQDKDRNTEAFF
NA | TRBJ2-5 | TRBV7-2 | NA | TGTGCCAGCAGCTGGTCGGAGACCCAGTACTTC | CASSWSETQYF
NA | TRBJ2-5 | TRBV29-1 | NA | TGCAGCGTTGAAACTGAGACCCAGTACTTC | CSVETETQYF